What follows is one T cell receptor (beta chain) and its context. Its cognate antigen is unknown. V lost 3 bases, J lost 10 bases, and 11 bases stayed unmatched. From germline, CDR1 is KGHDR and CDR2 SFDVKD. This CDR3 comprises 16 residues. This specimen comes from a study of Ad26.COV2.S vaccination and SARS-CoV-2 variants. Study-wide findings and caveats: Analytic work on TCR breadth and depth might have understated the full extent of total T cell responses. The placebo group had lower spike-specific TCR breadth than the vaccine recipients did. Recipients of vaccine and of placebo showed similar breadth of their non-spike TCR repertoires.

Profiling relied on immunoSEQ multiplex PCR, and the TCRdb table lists in-frame clones only, not all of them. The table records roughly 40,000 clones, 83% of them present only once. The source was peripheral blood, collected after recovery from COVID-19. The V and J genes are TRBV24-1 and TRBJ2-3; 11 nucleotides line up with TRBD2. The clonotype comes from a human donor who had recovered from COVID-19. The CDR3 coding sequence is TGTGCCACCAGTGATGCGACTAGCGGGGCCCCAGCCGCGCAGTATTTT. Protein product: CATSDATSGAPAAQYF.